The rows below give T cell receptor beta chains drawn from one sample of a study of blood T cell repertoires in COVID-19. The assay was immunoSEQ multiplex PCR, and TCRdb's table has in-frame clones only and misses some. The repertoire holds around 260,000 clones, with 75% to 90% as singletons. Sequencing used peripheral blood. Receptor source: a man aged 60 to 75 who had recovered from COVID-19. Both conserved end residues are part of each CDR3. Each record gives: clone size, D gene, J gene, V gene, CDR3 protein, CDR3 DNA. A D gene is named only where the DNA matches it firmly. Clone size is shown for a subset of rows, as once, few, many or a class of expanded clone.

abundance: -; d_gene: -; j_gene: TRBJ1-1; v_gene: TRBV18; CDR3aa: CASSPPEAGLNTEAFF; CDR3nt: TGTGCCAGCTCACCACCGGAGGCGGGCCTGAACACTGAAGCTTTCTTT
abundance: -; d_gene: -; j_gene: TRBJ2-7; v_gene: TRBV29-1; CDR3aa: CSVLGGSYEQYF; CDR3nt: TGCAGCGTCCTGGGGGGCTCCTACGAGCAGTACTTC
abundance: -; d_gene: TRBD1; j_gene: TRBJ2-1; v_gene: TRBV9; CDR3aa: CASSKLGQYNEQFF; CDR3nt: TGTGCCAGCAGCAAGCTGGGACAGTACAATGAGCAGTTCTTC
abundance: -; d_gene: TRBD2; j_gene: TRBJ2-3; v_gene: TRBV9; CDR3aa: CASSVEPSGRALDTQYF; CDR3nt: TGTGCCAGCAGCGTAGAACCCAGCGGGAGGGCTTTAGATACGCAGTATTTT
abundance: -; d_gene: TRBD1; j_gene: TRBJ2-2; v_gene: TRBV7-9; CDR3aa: CASIQGEGTGELFF; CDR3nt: TGTGCCAGCATACAGGGGGAAGGCACCGGGGAGCTGTTTTTT
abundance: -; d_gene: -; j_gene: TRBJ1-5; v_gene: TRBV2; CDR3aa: CASSGQPDQPQHF; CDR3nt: TGTGCCAGCAGTGGACAGCCAGATCAGCCCCAGCATTTT
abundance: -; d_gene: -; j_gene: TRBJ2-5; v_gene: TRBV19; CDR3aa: CASSIPTGRMGETQYF; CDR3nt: TGTGCCAGTAGTATCCCCACCGGGAGAATGGGCGAGACCCAGTACTTC
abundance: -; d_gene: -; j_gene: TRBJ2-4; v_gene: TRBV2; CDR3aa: CASSVDSKNIQYF; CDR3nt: TGTGCCAGCAGTGTGGACAGCAAAAACATTCAGTACTTC
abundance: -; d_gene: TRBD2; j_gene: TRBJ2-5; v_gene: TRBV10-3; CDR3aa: CAINSGLGQTQYF; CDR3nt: TGTGCCATAAACTCGGGACTAGGTCAGACCCAGTACTTC
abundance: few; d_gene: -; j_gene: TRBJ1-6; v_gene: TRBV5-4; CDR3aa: CASSGIQGSPLHF; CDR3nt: TGTGCCAGCAGCGGAATACAGGGTTCACCCCTCCACTTT
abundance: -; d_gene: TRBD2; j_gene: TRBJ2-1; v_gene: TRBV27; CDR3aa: CASSKTSGGEFF; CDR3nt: TGTGCCAGCAGTAAGACTAGCGGGGGGGAGTTCTTC
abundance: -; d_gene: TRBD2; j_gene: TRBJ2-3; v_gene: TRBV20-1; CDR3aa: CSASAAGGTDTQYF; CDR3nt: TGCAGTGCTAGTGCGGCGGGGGGTACAGATACGCAGTATTTT
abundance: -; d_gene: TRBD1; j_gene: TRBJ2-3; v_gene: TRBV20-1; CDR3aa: CSASQDRGITDTQYF; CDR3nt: TGCAGTGCTAGTCAGGACAGGGGGATCACAGATACGCAGTATTTT
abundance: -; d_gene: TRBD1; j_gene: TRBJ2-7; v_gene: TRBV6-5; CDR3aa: CASGQGPYEQYF; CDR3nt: TGTGCCAGCGGACAGGGCCCCTACGAGCAGTACTTC
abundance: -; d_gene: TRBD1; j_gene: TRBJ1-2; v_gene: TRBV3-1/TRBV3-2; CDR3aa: CASSANPTGTLGYTF; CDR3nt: TGTGCCAGCAGCGCCAATCCGACAGGGACCCTTGGCTACACCTTC
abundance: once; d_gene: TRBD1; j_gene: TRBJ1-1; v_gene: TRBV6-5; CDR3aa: CASSPGQGGEAFF; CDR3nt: TGTGCCAGCAGCCCGGGACAGGGAGGTGAAGCTTTCTTT
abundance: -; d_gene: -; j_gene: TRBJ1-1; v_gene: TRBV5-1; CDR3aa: CASSLVSGYVNTEAFF; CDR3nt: TGCGCCAGCAGCTTGGTGTCAGGGTATGTGAACACTGAAGCTTTCTTT
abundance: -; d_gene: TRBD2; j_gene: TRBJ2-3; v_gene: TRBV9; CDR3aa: CASSPPGLAPDTQYF; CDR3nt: TGTGCCAGCAGTCCCCCGGGACTAGCCCCAGATACGCAGTATTTT
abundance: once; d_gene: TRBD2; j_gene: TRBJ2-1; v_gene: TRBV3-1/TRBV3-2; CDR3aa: CASSQASGGSYNEQFF; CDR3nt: TGTGCCAGCAGCCAAGCTAGCGGGGGGTCCTACAATGAGCAGTTCTTC
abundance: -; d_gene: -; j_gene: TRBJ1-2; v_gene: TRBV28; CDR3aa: CASSSTGHYGYTF; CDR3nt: TGTGCCAGCAGTTCTACGGGTCACTATGGCTACACCTTC
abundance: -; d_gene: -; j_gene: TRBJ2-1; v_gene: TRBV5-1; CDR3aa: CASSSGRGDEQFF; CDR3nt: TGCGCCAGCAGCTCTGGCAGGGGGGACGAGCAGTTCTTC
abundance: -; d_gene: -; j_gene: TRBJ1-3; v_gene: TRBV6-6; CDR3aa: CASSQQSTGNTIYF; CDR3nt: TGTGCCAGCAGTCAACAGTCAACCGGAAACACCATATATTTT
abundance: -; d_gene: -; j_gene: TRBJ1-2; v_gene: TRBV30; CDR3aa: CAWSVAGANYGYTF; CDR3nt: TGTGCCTGGAGTGTAGCAGGGGCGAACTATGGCTACACCTTC
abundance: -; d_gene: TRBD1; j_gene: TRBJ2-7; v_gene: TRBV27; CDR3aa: CASSFNGQGAGEQYF; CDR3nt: TGTGCCAGCAGTTTCAACGGACAGGGGGCGGGGGAGCAGTACTTC
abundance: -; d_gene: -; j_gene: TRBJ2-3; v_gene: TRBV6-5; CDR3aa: CASSYFSGGERDTQYF; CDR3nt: TGTGCCAGCAGTTACTTTTCGGGCGGGGAGAGAGATACGCAGTATTTT
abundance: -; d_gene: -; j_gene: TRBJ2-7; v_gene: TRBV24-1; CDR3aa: CATSDPRGGYYEQYF; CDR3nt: TGTGCCACCAGTGACCCCCGGGGTGGGTACTACGAGCAGTACTTC
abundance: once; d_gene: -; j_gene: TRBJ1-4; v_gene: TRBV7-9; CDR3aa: CASGEGGTSTNEKLFF; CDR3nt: TGTGCCAGCGGGGAAGGGGGAACCTCAACTAATGAAAAACTGTTTTTT
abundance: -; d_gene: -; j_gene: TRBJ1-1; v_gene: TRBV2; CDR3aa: CASRQAGELTEAFF; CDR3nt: TGTGCCAGCAGGCAGGCAGGGGAGTTAACTGAAGCTTTCTTT
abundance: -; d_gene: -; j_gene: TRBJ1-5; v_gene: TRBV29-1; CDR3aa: CSVAFPGGNQPQHF; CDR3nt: TGCAGCGTTGCGTTCCCAGGGGGCAATCAGCCCCAGCATTTT
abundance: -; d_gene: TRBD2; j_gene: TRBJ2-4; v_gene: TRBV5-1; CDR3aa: CASSLGAGGNIQYF; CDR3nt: TGCGCCAGCAGCTTGGGGGCGGGAGGCAACATTCAGTACTTC
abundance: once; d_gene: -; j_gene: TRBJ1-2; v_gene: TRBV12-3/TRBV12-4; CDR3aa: CASRVGSGYTF; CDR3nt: TGTGCCAGCAGGGTTGGTAGTGGCTACACCTTC
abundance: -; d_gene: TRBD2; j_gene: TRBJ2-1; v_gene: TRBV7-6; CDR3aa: CASSRTPGGGGSYNEQFF; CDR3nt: TGTGCCAGCAGCCGAACCCCGGGAGGGGGTGGCTCCTACAATGAGCAGTTCTTC
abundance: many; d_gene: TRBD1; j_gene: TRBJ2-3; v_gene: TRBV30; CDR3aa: CAWRRIGTGALDTQYF; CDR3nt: TGTGCCTGGAGGAGGATTGGGACAGGCGCCTTAGATACGCAGTATTTT
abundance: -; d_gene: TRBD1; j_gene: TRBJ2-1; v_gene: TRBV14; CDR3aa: CASSISTGLREQFF; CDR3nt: TGTGCCAGCAGCATCTCGACAGGGCTCCGTGAGCAGTTCTTC
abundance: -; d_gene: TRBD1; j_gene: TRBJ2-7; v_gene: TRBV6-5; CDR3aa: CASSFGTGGFNEQYF; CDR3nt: TGTGCCAGCAGTTTTGGGACAGGGGGCTTTAACGAGCAGTACTTC
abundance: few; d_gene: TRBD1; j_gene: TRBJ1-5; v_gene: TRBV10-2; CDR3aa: CASRPTGGMAASNQPQHF; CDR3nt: TGCGCCAGCAGACCGACAGGGGGGATGGCGGCTAGCAATCAGCCCCAGCATTTT
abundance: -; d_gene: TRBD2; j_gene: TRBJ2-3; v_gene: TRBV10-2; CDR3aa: CASSDGGTNTQYF; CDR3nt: TGCGCCAGCAGTGACGGGGGGACGAATACGCAGTATTTT
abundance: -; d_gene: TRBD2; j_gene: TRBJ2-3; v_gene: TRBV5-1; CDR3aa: CASSLRPAGVGSDTQYF; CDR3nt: TGCGCCAGCAGCTTGCGACCGGCGGGGGTTGGATCGGATACGCAGTATTTT
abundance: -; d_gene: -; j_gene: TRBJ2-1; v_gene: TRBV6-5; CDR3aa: CASKTRESSYNEQFF; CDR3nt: TGTGCCAGCAAAACTAGAGAAAGCTCCTACAATGAGCAGTTCTTC
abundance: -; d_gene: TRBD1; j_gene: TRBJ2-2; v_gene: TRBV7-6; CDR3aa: CASSQRTGLNTGELFF; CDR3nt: TGTGCCAGCAGCCAGCGGACAGGGTTGAACACCGGGGAGCTGTTTTTT
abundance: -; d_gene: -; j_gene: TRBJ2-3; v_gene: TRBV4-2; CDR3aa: CASSQGVGWEDTQYF; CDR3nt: TGTGCCAGCAGCCAAGGAGTCGGATGGGAGGATACGCAGTATTTT
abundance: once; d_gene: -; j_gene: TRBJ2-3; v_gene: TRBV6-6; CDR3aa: CASSSTGGTDTQYF; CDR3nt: TGTGCCAGCAGTTCAACGGGGGGCACAGATACGCAGTATTTT
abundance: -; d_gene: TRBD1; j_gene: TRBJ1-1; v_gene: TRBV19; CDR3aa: CASRDRGTEAFF; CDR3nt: TGTGCCAGTAGGGACAGGGGCACTGAAGCTTTCTTT
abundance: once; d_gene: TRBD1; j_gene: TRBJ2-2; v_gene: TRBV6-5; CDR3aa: CASGTGGSGTGELFF; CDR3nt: TGTGCCAGCGGGACAGGGGGAAGTGGCACCGGGGAGCTGTTTTTT
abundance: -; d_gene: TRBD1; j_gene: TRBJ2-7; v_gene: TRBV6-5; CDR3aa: CASRASRQGPYEQYF; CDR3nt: TGTGCCAGCAGAGCCAGTAGACAGGGCCCCTACGAGCAGTACTTC
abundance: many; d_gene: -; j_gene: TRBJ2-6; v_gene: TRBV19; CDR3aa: CASSMERGGRLSVLTF; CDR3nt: TGTGCCAGTAGTATGGAAAGGGGGGGTCGGTTAAGCGTCCTGACTTTC
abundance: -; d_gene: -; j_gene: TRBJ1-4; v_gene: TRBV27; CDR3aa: CASSSDRVREKLFF; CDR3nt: TGTGCCAGCAGCTCCGACAGAGTAAGGGAAAAACTGTTTTTT
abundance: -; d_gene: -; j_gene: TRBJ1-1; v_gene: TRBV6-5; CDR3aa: CASSYAGMNTEAFF; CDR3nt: TGTGCCAGCAGTTACGCGGGTATGAACACTGAAGCTTTCTTT
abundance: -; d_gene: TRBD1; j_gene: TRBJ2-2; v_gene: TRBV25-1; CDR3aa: CASSETGQGNTGELFF; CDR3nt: TGTGCCAGCAGTGAGACGGGACAGGGGAACACCGGGGAGCTGTTTTTT
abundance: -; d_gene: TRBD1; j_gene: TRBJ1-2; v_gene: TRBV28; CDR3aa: CASSLTGGFGYTF; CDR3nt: TGTGCCAGCAGTTTAACAGGGGGCTTCGGCTACACCTTC
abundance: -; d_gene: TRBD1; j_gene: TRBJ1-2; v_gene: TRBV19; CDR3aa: CASSLGTGGVYGYTF; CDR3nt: TGTGCCAGTAGTCTTGGGACAGGGGGAGTCTATGGCTACACCTTC